This T cell receptor (beta chain) is drawn from a study of cytomegalovirus exposure and HLA in healthy donors. Study-level points and caveats: A prior analysis recorded that most TCR beta V segments were productive about 87% or about 30% of the time.

Trimming stripped 3 bases from V and 4 bases from J, with 7 bases between. CDR1 and CDR2 from the germline V gene are SNHLY and FYNNEI. The CDR3 runs to 12 residues. Details on this clone: Antigen specificity is unknown.

The PCR employed 60 Vbeta primers together with 13 Jbeta primers. Sequenced by immunoSEQ multiplex PCR; TCRdb stores in-frame clones only, minus some. The repertoire holds 200,000 to 250,000 clones, with 70% to 80% as singletons. The gene calls are TRBV2 and TRBJ2-7; D uncertain. The receptor was isolated from a woman in her sixties or seventies in good health and CMV-seropositive. The sample was PBMCs. In DNA form, the CDR3 reads TGTGCCAGCAGTGATGCGGTTTACGAGCAGTACTTC. Amino acids: CASSDAVYEQYF. The full variable domain, its missing parts supplied by reference TRBV2 and TRBJ2-7, is EPEVTQTPSHQVTQMGQEVILRCVPISNHLYFYWYRQILGQKVEFLVSFYNNEISEKSEIFDDQFSVERPDGSNFTLKIRSTKLEDSAMYFCASSDAVYEQYFGPGTRLTVT.